The next 23 T cell receptor beta chains were all read from a single sample in a study of vaccination and CD4 T cells after COVID-19. As for treatment: roughly nine-day PBMC culture with coronavirus spike peptide pools or control peptides (ViraFEST assay). Their antigen targets remain unknown. An Oncomine TCR Beta short-read assay was used to sequence the DNA from cultured CD4+ T cells. TCRdb independently ran MiXCR on the PCR reads; one entry per CDR3 protein. The sample lists roughly 24,000 distinct CDR3 sequences, about 39% occurring once. Sequenced input: CD4+ T cells from blood, cultured in vitro. The origin of the receptors is a human donor who had recovered from COVID-19.

This clonotype appeared a few times. The rearrangement joins TRBV24-1 to TRBJ2-3; no clear D gene. The V gene lost 5 bases and the J gene lost 3 bases, with 2 bases spanning the gap. CDR3 length equals 11 residues. Germline V CDR1 and CDR2: KGHDR, SFDVKD. Written as DNA, the CDR3 is TGTGCCACCAGTGTTACAGATACGCAGTATTTT. This sequence encodes CATSVTDTQYF.

This clonotype was seen more than once but under ten times. V usage is TRBV20-1 and J usage is TRBJ1-2; 8 nucleotides line up with TRBD1. Trimming removed 0 bases from V and 0 bases from J; junction bases left unmatched: 6. Germline CDR1 reads DFQATT; CDR2 reads SNEGSKA (reference sequence). The CDR3 is made up of 16 amino acids. DNA for the CDR3: TGCAGTGCTAGAGACCGACAGGGGAGAGCTAACTATGGCTACACCTTC. Its protein is CSARDRQGRANYGYTF.

This clonotype was observed a handful of times. This chain uses TRBV7-8 with TRBJ1-5; 8 bases fit TRBD1. Unmatched junction bases numbered 5, after V lost 5 bases and J lost 5 bases. The CDR3 consists of 14 residues. The germline gives CDR1 SGHVS, CDR2 FQNEAQ. The DNA of the CDR3 is TGTGCCAGCAGCCGGACAGGGAAGGATCAGCCCCAGCATTTT. Translation gives CASSRTGKDQPQHF.

The chain couples TRBV7-2 to TRBJ2-5, with 14 bases identical to TRBD2. Trimming cost V 0 bases and J 3 bases; bases outside gene matches: 9. The CDR3 is 19 amino acids. Germline loops: CDR1 SGHTA, CDR2 FQGNSA. The CDR3 region is CASSLALSTSGGAEETQYF. Here the CDR3 DNA reads TGTGCCAGCAGCTTAGCTCTATCGACTAGCGGGGGGGCCGAAGAGACCCAGTACTTC.

In its sample, this clonotype ranks as medium-sized. The CDR3 here is CASSSPSGGAVNEQFF. The CDR3 bases are TGTGCCAGCAGCTCCCCTAGTGGGGGGGCGGTCAATGAGCAGTTCTTC. V and J are TRBV11-3 and TRBJ2-1; perhaps TRBD2 as D (7 bases). The CDR3 is made up of 16 amino acids. V was shortened by 4 bases and J by 6 bases, with 19 bases between the two germline ends. CDR1 and CDR2 (germline): SGHNT, YENEEA. The variable domain in full, with the rest retrieved from reference TRBV11-3 and TRBJ2-1, is EAGVVQSPRYKIIEKKQPVAFWCNPISGHNTLYWYLQNLGQGPELLIRYENEEAVDDSQLPKDRFSAERLKGVDSTLKIQPAELGDSAVYLCASSSPSGGAVNEQFFGPGTRLTVL.

Only a few counts were recorded for this clonotype. The rearrangement uses TRBV7-3 and TRBJ1-1, with D perhaps TRBD1 (5 bases). Germline V CDR1 and CDR2: SGHTA, FQGTGA. The CDR3 totals 13 residues. Trimming stripped 4 bases from V and 5 bases from J, with 11 bases between. The CDR3 coding sequence is TGTGCCAGCAGCTCTCAGGGTGAAACTGAAGCTTTCTTT. This sequence encodes CASSSQGETEAFF.

The rearrangement uses TRBV12-3 or TRBV12-4 and TRBJ1-1; D is ambiguous. V lost 8 bases and J lost 0, with 16 bases in between. This CDR3 has 15 residues. CDR3 sequence reads: CASSTREGMNTEAFF. CDR3 in DNA: TGTGCCAGCTCGACGAGGGAGGGAATGAACACTGAAGCTTTCTTT.

Only a few counts were recorded for this clonotype. The chain joins TRBV2 to TRBJ2-7; D is perhaps TRBD2 (5 bases). Trimming removed 6 bases from V and 0 bases from J, with 12 bases in between. CDR1 SNHLY and CDR2 FYNNEI come from the germline V gene. The length of the CDR3 is 14 residues. CDR3 nucleotides: TGTGCCAGCAGAGAGGGCACGAGCTCCTACGAGCAGTACTTC. Its translation is CASREGTSSYEQYF.

The rearrangement joins TRBV7-9 to TRBJ2-1, with 8 bases lining up with TRBD1. The CDR3 sequence is 16 residues long. Trimming cost V 5 bases and J 8 bases; bases outside gene matches: 14. Germline V gene sequence: CDR1 SEHNR, CDR2 FQNEAQ (reference sequence). Here the CDR3 DNA reads TGTGCCAGCAGCCATTGGGGCAGGGGGCAGAGGGATGAGCAGTTCTTC. It is translated as CASSHWGRGQRDEQFF.

A remark on this clonotype: The junction does not match germline at one end; this may be a read error. The rearrangement links TRBV7-2 to TRBJ2-1, with 8 bases fitting TRBD2. This CDR3 contains 15 residues. Germline V gives CDR1 SGHTA, CDR2 FQGNSA. The DNA of the CDR3 is TGTGCCAACAGCCCAAAGCGGGAGCCCTACAATGAGCAGTTCTTC. Its translation: CANSPKREPYNEQFF.

The CDR3 sequence: CASSETRRSDEQFF. The CDR3 coding sequence is TGTGCCAGCAGTGAGACTAGGCGCTCGGATGAGCAGTTCTTC. The J gene is TRBJ2-1, the V gene TRBV2; the D gene is possibly TRBD2 (6 bases). V was cut by 3 bases and J by 8 bases, with 14 bases left in between. CDR3 size: 14 residues. The germline CDR1 and CDR2 sequences are SNHLY and FYNNEI.

The chain employs TRBV6-1 and TRBJ2-4; 7 bases align to TRBD1. After removal of 7 bases from V and 7 bases from J, the junction contained 13 bases not matched to a gene. Germline lookup yields CDR1 MNHNS and CDR2 SASEGT. The CDR3 length is 15 residues. The CDR3 protein is CASTLHPQGENIQYF. In DNA, the CDR3 is TGTGCCAGCACCCTACATCCCCAGGGGGAGAACATTCAGTACTTC.

The rearrangement links TRBV10-3 to TRBJ2-2, with TRBD2 as a possible D gene (5 bases). Germline-derived CDR1 and CDR2 are ENHRY and SYGVKD. Deletions cut 0 bases from V and 0 bases from J, with 17 bases between. This CDR3 comprises 19 residues. CDR3 in DNA: TGTGCCATCAGTGAGTCGTGGGAGCCGGGATTCGCGAACACCGGGGAGCTGTTTTTT. Its protein is CAISESWEPGFANTGELFF.

This clonotype was seen more than once but under ten times. The chain carries TRBV28 and TRBJ2-3, with TRBD1 matching 9 bases. Trimming cost V 6 bases and J 6 bases; bases outside gene matches: 7. In germline, CDR1 is MDHEN, CDR2 SYDVKM. The CDR3 is made up of 14 amino acids. CDR3 sequence reads: CASRPTGGSDTQYF. For the CDR3, the DNA is TGTGCCAGCAGGCCTACAGGGGGCTCGGATACGCAGTATTTT.

This rearrangement joins TRBV12-3 or TRBV12-4 to TRBJ2-3; 9 nucleotides match TRBD2. V lost 3 bases to trimming and J lost 0 bases; unmatched junction nucleotides: 10. The CDR3 consists of 18 residues. The CDR3 protein is CASSFRDPLAGSTDTQYF. In nucleotides, the CDR3 is TGTGCCAGCAGTTTTAGGGATCCACTAGCGGGTAGCACAGATACGCAGTATTTT.

The rearrangement joins TRBV6-1 to TRBJ2-1, with D unresolved. The CDR3 totals 13 residues. V lost 6 bases and J 1 base, leaving 7 bases between the germline ends. Germline loops: CDR1 MNHNS, CDR2 SASEGT. CDR3 sequence reads: CASRSESYNEQFF. CDR3 coding DNA: TGTGCCAGCAGATCAGAGTCCTACAATGAGCAGTTCTTC.

The V and J genes are TRBV4-2 and TRBJ2-2, with D uncertain. V was shortened by 6 bases and J by 1 base, with 18 bases between the two germline ends. Germline V CDR1 and CDR2: LGHNA, YNFKEQ. This CDR3 is built from 17 residues. The CDR3 coding sequence is TGTGCCAGCAGTTTGAAGATGACCCTGGTGAACACCGGGGAGCTGTTTTTT. This translates into CASSLKMTLVNTGELFF.

This rearrangement joins TRBV27 to TRBJ2-1, with D possibly TRBD2 on 7 matching bases. The germline gives CDR1 MNHEY, CDR2 SMNVEV (reference sequence). CDR3 size: 14 residues. The germline V and J ends were trimmed by 3 bases and 4 bases, with 10 bases remaining between them. The CDR3 DNA is TGTGCCAGCAGTTTCGAGGGGGGGTACAATGAGCAGTTCTTC. As protein: CASSFEGGYNEQFF.

The DNA for the CDR3 is TGTGCCAGCTCACCACGTGGTAGCGGGAGAGGAGAGACCCAGTACTTC. It specifies CASSPRGSGRGETQYF. The V and J genes are TRBV18 and TRBJ2-5, with 9 bases that match TRBD2. CDR3 length: 16 amino acids. The germline gives CDR1 KGHSH, CDR2 LQKENI. V lost 1 base, J lost 4 bases, and 7 bases stayed unmatched.

The chain carries TRBV28 and TRBJ2-3; tentatively, D is TRBD1 or TRBD2 (5 bases each). This CDR3 contains 15 residues. With 6 bases removed from V and 6 bases from J, the gap between germline ends came to 19 bases. Germline CDR1 MDHEN, CDR2 SYDVKM. In DNA form, the CDR3 reads TGTGCCAGCAGGTATTTCGGGGCGTTCGAGGATACGCAGTATTTT. Protein: CASRYFGAFEDTQYF. The entire variable domain, with the rest obtained from reference TRBV28 and TRBJ2-3, is as follows: DVKVTQSSRYLVKRTGEKVFLECVQDMDHENMFWYRQDPGLGLRLIYFSYDVKMKEKGDIPEGYSVSREKKERFSLILESASTNQTSMYLCASRYFGAFEDTQYFGPGTRLTVL.

The rearrangement uses TRBV11-2 and TRBJ2-7; TRBD1 matches 8 bases. V lost 5 bases, J lost 3 bases, and 9 bases stayed unmatched. The length of the CDR3 is 15 residues. Germline V gene sequence: CDR1 SGHAT, CDR2 FQNNGV. This CDR3 reads CASSPDRGALYEQYF. The CDR3 DNA reads as TGTGCCAGCAGCCCCGACAGGGGTGCCCTCTACGAGCAGTACTTC.

The rearrangement links TRBV5-1 to TRBJ2-7; 7 bases agree with TRBD1. The germline CDR1 and CDR2 sequences are SGHRS and YFSETQ. The CDR3 extends over 13 amino acids. V was clipped by 3 bases and J by 3 bases; unmatched bases: 3. CDR3 DNA sequence: TGCGCCAGCAGCTGGACAGGATACTACGAGCAGTACTTC. Protein product: CASSWTGYYEQYF.

This clonotype was seen a few times. This chain uses TRBV6-5 with TRBJ2-3, with 8 bases matching TRBD1. V lost 4 bases and J lost 5; bases outside the gene matches: 5. The CDR3 is 14 amino acids. CDR1 and CDR2 (germline): MNHEY, SVGAGI. In DNA form, the CDR3 reads TGTGCCAGCAGTTCTCGGACAGGGATAGATACGCAGTATTTT. As protein: CASSSRTGIDTQYF.